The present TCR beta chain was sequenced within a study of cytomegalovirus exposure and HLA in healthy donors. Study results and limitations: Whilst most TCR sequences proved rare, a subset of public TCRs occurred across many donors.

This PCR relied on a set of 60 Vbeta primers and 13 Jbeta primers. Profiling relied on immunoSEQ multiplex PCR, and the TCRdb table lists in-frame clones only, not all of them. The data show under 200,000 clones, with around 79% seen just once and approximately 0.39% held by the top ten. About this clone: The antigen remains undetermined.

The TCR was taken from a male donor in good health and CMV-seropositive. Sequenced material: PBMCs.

The CDR3 coding sequence is TGTGCCAGCAGCTTAAGTCTAGGAGGCGAGCAGTACTTC. Translating gives CASSLSLGGEQYF. This chain links TRBV7-3 with TRBJ2-7; D possibly corresponds to TRBD2 (5 bases). CDR3 length equals 13 residues. CDR1 is SGHTA, CDR2 FQGTGA, per germline. The V end was cut by 1 base, the J end by 6 bases, with 10 bases between.